This entry lists 2 T cell receptor beta chains sequenced from one sample in a study of T-cell memory formation after mild COVID-19. TCRdb redid the calling of the 5' RACE reads with MiXCR, one entry per CDR3 protein. The table has about 340,000 distinct CDR3 sequences, approximately 16% seen once. The specimen sequenced was PBMCs or a T cell subset sorted from them (not recorded which). These receptors all come from a man aged 18 to 29 who had mild COVID-19 (a few samples of this study predate the infection). Cell type and time point are not known.

The rearrangement joins TRBV6-2 or TRBV6-3 to TRBJ2-5; no definite D call. The germline V gene has CDR1 MNHEY and CDR2 SVGEGT. The length of the CDR3 is 15 residues. The V gene lost 0 bases and the J gene lost 5 bases, with 13 bases spanning the gap. The CDR3 loop is CASSYSGVTRETQYF. The DNA for the CDR3 is TGTGCCAGCAGTTACTCAGGTGTGACCAGGGAGACCCAGTACTTC.

The rearrangement uses TRBV12-3 or TRBV12-4 and TRBJ1-2; no definite D call. This CDR3 has 13 residues. V was cut by 6 bases and J by 4 bases, with 12 bases left in between. The CDR3 DNA sequence: TGTGCCAGCAGCTCGGGATTCTTCTATGGCTACACCTTC. It is translated as CASSSGFFYGYTF.